This entry lists 17 T cell receptor beta chains sequenced from one sample in a study of human T cells and chemical hapten exposure. Regarding time point: patch test 1, 2 weeks after DPC sensitization. The treatment was: therapeutic diphenylcyclopropenone sensitization with weekly scalp DPC. One entry per CDR3 protein, called by TCRdb with MiXCR from the RACE reads. The sample yields about 360,000 distinct CDR3 sequences, roughly 4.8% seen once. Sample: whole blood, taken in connection with sensitization to the hapten diphenylcyclopropenone (DPC). All receptors derive from a woman in her forties or fifties with alopecia areata. Some clones in this sample may be carry-over from other donors' samples.

At least ten counts were recorded for this clonotype. This chain connects TRBV10-1 to TRBJ1-4; D not resolved. The CDR3 is 13 residues long. Trimming removed 3 bases from V and 10 bases from J, with 12 bases in between. Germline assignment: CDR1 WNHNN and CDR2 SYGVQD (reference sequence). In nucleotides, the CDR3 is TGCGCCAGCAGTGACCTACAGCTGGGAAAACTGTTTTTT. Its protein is CASSDLQLGKLFF.

This clonotype was recorded a few times. The gene calls are TRBV7-9 and TRBJ1-2, with D perhaps matching TRBD1 (5 bases). V lost 1 base, J lost 5 bases, and 11 bases lay in between. Germline CDR1 SEHNR, CDR2 FQNEAQ (reference sequence). This CDR3 comprises 14 residues. The CDR3 is CASSLVSREYGYTF. Here the CDR3 DNA reads TGTGCCAGCAGCTTAGTCAGCAGGGAGTATGGCTACACCTTC.

There are many counts of this clonotype. The V gene is TRBV29-1, the J gene TRBJ2-7; no reliable D call. Germline assignment: CDR1 SQVTM and CDR2 ANQGSEA. The CDR3 runs 11 residues. The V and J ends lost 7 bases and 7 bases respectively, with 14 bases between them. This chain's CDR3 is CSGGVAEEQYF. CDR3 sequence (DNA): TGCAGCGGAGGAGTTGCCGAAGAGCAGTACTTC.

This clonotype was detected ten times or more. The rearrangement links TRBV20-1 to TRBJ2-1; D is unresolved. The CDR3 spans 13 residues. Trimming took 5 bases from V and 2 from J, leaving 10 bases between them. From germline, CDR1 is DFQATT and CDR2 SNEGSKA (reference sequence). The CDR3 sequence is CSAVGFTYNEQFF. The DNA for the CDR3 is TGCAGTGCTGTCGGGTTCACCTACAATGAGCAGTTCTTC.

This clonotype was seen repeatedly, ten times or more. V gene TRBV29-1 combines with J gene TRBJ2-2; D gene uncertain. This CDR3 region has 11 residues. V shed 4 bases and J shed 7 bases, with 7 bases lying between them. Germline loops: CDR1 SQVTM, CDR2 ANQGSEA. For the CDR3, the DNA is TGCAGCGTTGTAATTGTCGGGGAGCTGTTTTTT. This codes for CSVVIVGELFF.

The J gene is TRBJ2-7, the V gene TRBV6-2 or TRBV6-3; 9 positions agree with TRBD1. Germline values: CDR1 MNHEY, CDR2 SVGEGT. This CDR3 has 16 amino acids. Trimming at V came to 4 bases and at J to 6 bases, leaving 13 bases not matched to a gene. CDR3 bases: TGTGCCAGCAGTTCCGTCCGGGGACAGGGTGGAGTCGAGCAGTACTTC. Protein product: CASSSVRGQGGVEQYF.

This clonotype was seen at least ten times. This chain connects TRBV10-3 to TRBJ1-2; D gene unclear. The CDR3 is 12 residues long. Germline V gene data show CDR1 as ENHRY and CDR2 as SYGVKD. The V end lost 2 bases, the J end lost 6 bases, and 7 bases lay between the germline ends. The DNA of the CDR3 is TGTGCCATCAGTGAGGGGCAGCATGGCTACACCTTC. It encodes CAISEGQHGYTF.

This rearrangement joins TRBV5-6 to TRBJ2-7; D may be TRBD2 (6 bases). The CDR3 loop spans 15 amino acids. V lost 2 bases and J lost 4, with 16 bases in between. CDR1 is SGHDT and CDR2 is YYEEEE in the germline V gene. CDR3 amino acids: CASSFISGPRYEQYF. The CDR3 nucleotides are TGTGCCAGCAGCTTCATTAGCGGCCCTAGGTACGAGCAGTACTTC.

V gene TRBV20-1 combines with J gene TRBJ2-7; no clear D gene. Germline lookup yields CDR1 DFQATT and CDR2 SNEGSKA (reference sequence). V lost 1 base, J lost 3 bases, and 10 bases lay in between. CDR3 length: 13 amino acids. The CDR3 DNA follows: TGCAGTGCTAGAGCAGTGTGGGGCTACGAGCAGTACTTC. Its protein product is CSARAVWGYEQYF.

This clonotype was observed at least ten times. The V gene is TRBV12-3 or TRBV12-4, the J gene TRBJ2-6; D gene unclear. CDR3 size: 15 residues. The V end lost 7 bases, the J end lost 2 bases, and 12 bases lay between the germline ends. The DNA of the CDR3 is TGTGCCAGCAAAGATAATAGGGCTGGGGCCAACGTCCTGACTTTC. It codes for CASKDNRAGANVLTF.

This clonotype was counted at least ten times. The V gene is TRBV12-3 or TRBV12-4, the J gene TRBJ1-5, with D maybe TRBD1 (5 bases). V shed 2 bases and J shed 3 bases, with 8 bases lying between them. The CDR3 runs to 14 residues. CDR3 DNA: TGTGCCAGCAGTTTATGGGACGACAATCAGCCCCAGCATTTT. This gives the protein CASSLWDDNQPQHF.

As to this clonotype: A read error may account for a junction end that differs from germline. The chain couples TRBV6-2 or TRBV6-3 to TRBJ1-1; D is perhaps TRBD1 (5 bases). This CDR3 region has 15 residues. Germline V gives CDR1 MNHEY, CDR2 SVGEGT. The CDR3 DNA reads as TGTGCCAGCAGTTACTCGGAGGGGTTGGGCACTGAAGCTTCCTTT. Its protein product is CASSYSEGLGTEASF.

The sample holds many counts of this clonotype. The V call is TRBV29-1, the J call TRBJ1-1, with unresolved D. Trimming cost V 7 bases and J 3 bases, with 15 bases left between them. This CDR3 region has 13 residues. Looked up from germline, CDR1 is SQVTM and CDR2 is ANQGSEA. The CDR3 sequence: CSAQRSEHTEAFF. The CDR3 coding sequence is TGCAGCGCTCAACGTTCGGAGCACACTGAAGCTTTCTTT.

The rearrangement joins TRBV6-2 or TRBV6-3 to TRBJ1-1, with no clear D. V was trimmed by 0 bases and J by 5 bases, leaving 16 bases between them. Per germline, CDR1 MNHEY and CDR2 SVGEGT. CDR3 length: 16 amino acids. Written as DNA, the CDR3 is TGTGCCAGCAGTTACTCTGGGAAAAGGGTGATTACTGAAGCTTTCTTT. It translates to CASSYSGKRVITEAFF.

Concerning this clonotype: One end of the junction fails to match germline, which may point to a read error. The V call is TRBV7-8, the J call TRBJ1-5; 7 bases map to TRBD1. The CDR3 contains 15 residues. Germline V gene data show CDR1 as SGHVS and CDR2 as FQNEAQ. CDR3 in amino acids: CASSLGGGGNKPQHF. In DNA form, the CDR3 reads TGTGCCAGCAGCTTAGGGGGAGGGGGCAATAAGCCCCAGCATTTT. The variable domain in full, with the rest retrieved from reference TRBV7-8 and TRBJ1-5, is GAGVSQSPRYKVAKRGQDVALRCDPISGHVSLFWYQQALGQGPEFLTYFQNEAQLDKSGLPSDRFFAERPEGSVSTLKIQRTQQEDSAVYLCASSLGGGGNKPQHFGDGTRLSIL.

This clonotype was recorded at least ten times. This chain joins TRBV20-1 and TRBJ1-6, with a weak D call TRBD1 (5 bases). The germline V and J ends were trimmed by 0 bases and 10 bases, with 10 bases remaining between them. Germline assignment: CDR1 DFQATT and CDR2 SNEGSKA (reference sequence). This CDR3 spans 13 amino acids. In nucleotides, the CDR3 is TGCAGTGCTAGAGAAGGGGTCAAATCACCCCTCCACTTT. It codes for CSAREGVKSPLHF.

This clonotype showed up many times. CDR3 protein: CASSFPPGTGELFF. The CDR3 DNA is TGTGCCAGCAGTTTTCCCCCTGGAACCGGGGAGCTGTTTTTT. The rearrangement uses TRBV12-3 or TRBV12-4 and TRBJ2-2; the D is unclear. This CDR3 is 14 amino acids long. V was cut by 3 bases and J by 5 bases, with 10 bases left in between.